The source of this TCR beta chain is a study of blood T cell repertoires in COVID-19. Method: immunoSEQ multiplex PCR; TCRdb's copy keeps in-frame clones and lacks some. The table records about 120,000 clones, roughly four fifths of them present only once. The germline V gene has CDR1 KGHSH and CDR2 LQKENI. V lost 6 bases to trimming and J lost 4 bases, with 12 bases between them. The CDR3 is made up of 13 amino acids. This chain joins TRBV18 and TRBJ1-2; no definite D call. This clonotype was sampled from a human donor in a cohort sampled during active COVID-19. The sample consisted of peripheral blood. CDR3 in amino acids: CASSGGERYGYTF. The DNA for the CDR3 is TGTGCCAGCTCTGGCGGGGAGCGCTATGGCTACACCTTC.